This T cell receptor beta chain derives from a study of control samples from healthy donors and cancer patients. V lost 4 bases to trimming and J lost 0 bases, with 12 bases between them. CDR3 length: 16 residues. The V gene's germline CDR1 is MGHRA and CDR2 YSYEKL. Sequencing used immunoSEQ multiplex PCR; TCRdb keeps in-frame clones, though not all of them. The data contain some 56,000 clones, roughly 96% of them singletons. This sequence originates from a man under 40 in good health. The chain recombines TRBV4-1 with TRBJ1-4; TRBD1 might be the D (5 bases). What was sequenced was blood. The CDR3 DNA reads as TGCGCCAGCAGCCCCCGTTTGGGGGCAACTAATGAAAAACTGTTTTTT. It translates to CASSPRLGATNEKLFF.